The source of this T cell receptor beta chain is a study of T cell changes during pregnancy in multiple sclerosis (dated by TCRdb to about 2019). About the full investigation: Changes in the T cell repertoire over the course of pregnancy were examined in this study in women with multiple sclerosis.

The library was produced with the immunoSEQ multiplex PCR assay. TCRdb took this table from immuneACCESS and kept in-frame rearrangements with V and J called. Such tables lack part of the clones; where checked against another copy, unresolved V genes explain under half of the gap, and the rest is unexplained. Here the sample has tens of thousands of clones; around nine tenths occur a single time. The leading ten clones occupy just over 0.85% of the sample. This clone was seen a single time. Its antigen remains unidentified. No base qualities exist here, and no much larger clone lies one base off it. The sequences come from peripheral blood, collected before pregnancy. The receptor's source is a female donor with multiple sclerosis, enrolled in a pregnancy study.

The DNA sequence is given as TGTGCCAGCAGCTTAGTCGCGGGACAGGGATTAGATACGCAGTATTTT. Its translation is CASSLVAGQGLDTQYF. The rearranged segments are TRBV7-2 and TRBJ2-3; TRBD1 fits 9 bases in the junction. Looking up the germline V gene yields CDR1 SGHTA and CDR2 FQGNSA. Including cysteine and phenylalanine, the CDR3 has 16 amino acids. CDR3 DNA is the only sequence kept; it has 48 bases, read in frame from the first base. Trimmed from V: 1 base; trimmed from J: 5 bases; junction bases lacking a gene match: 7. The entire variable domain, with the stretches around the CDR3 drawn from the reference TRBV7-2 and TRBJ2-3 proteins, is GAGVSQSPSNKVTEKGKDVELRCDPISGHTALYWYRQSLGQGLEFLIYFQGNSAPDKSGLPSDRFSAERTGGSVSTLTIQRTQQEDSAVYLCASSLVAGQGLDTQYFGPGTRLTVL.